This T cell receptor beta chain was retrieved from a study of T cell repertoires in cytomegalovirus infection (dated by TCRdb to 2018 to 2020). Regarding the complete study: Donor HLA type was relevant to the analysis, because carriage of CMV infection together with the matching HLA type was indicated by public TCR beta signatures.

Reading the germline V gene gives CDR1 MNHEY and CDR2 SVGAGI. Counted from cysteine to phenylalanine, this CDR3 has 15 amino acids. Just CDR3 DNA is preserved here, 45 bases in frame from base 1. Worth noting for this clonotype: Its specific antigen is unknown. One end of the junction fails to match germline, which may point to a read error.

Paper-wide results and their limitations: In both this cohort and an independent cohort of some 370 donors, the cumulative frequency of public TCR beta family members distinguished carriers of CMV infection plus the relevant HLA type. The ex vivo response was dominated by HLA-C-restricted CMV-specific TCR beta clonotypes, which also provided the single most frequent clonotype in two of eight donors.

For sequencing, an Illumina HiSeq 1500 was employed. TCRdb trimmed public reads at Q25 via fastp, called clones via MiXCR and kept in-frame beta chains. Rows are unified per CDR3 protein, each entry keeping the most common DNA and genes. This sample has approximately 630,000 distinct CDR3 sequences in its table, and 20% to 30% of those were observed once. The biggest ten clones account for roughly 8% of the sample. The receptor was isolated from a human donor in good health (CMV status not recorded). Some clones in this sample may be carry-over from other donors' samples. Sequences were obtained from CD8+ T cells from PBMCs. The chain uses TRBV6-5 and TRBJ2-3, with the D gene call left open. The CDR3 protein: CASSYSRWDTDTQYF. The DNA sequence is given as TGTGCTAGCAGTTATTCGCGGTGGGATACAGATACGCAGTATTTT.